This TCR beta chain comes out of a study of cytomegalovirus exposure and HLA in healthy donors. Turning to the study itself: Earlier findings included about 120 million unique TCR beta sequences obtained from 150 million to 200 million T cells. Study-level findings and limits: The study recorded 150 to 200 TCR beta chains that were cytomegalovirus-associated.

Though probably carrying unrecorded immune exposures, donors were nominally healthy at sampling. CDR3 length: 14 residues. Germline CDR1 reads LNHDA; CDR2 reads SQIVND (reference sequence). Notes on this clone: Its specificity is unknown.

This PCR relied on a set of 60 Vbeta primers and 13 Jbeta primers. Using immunoSEQ multiplex PCR, the repertoire was profiled, and TCRdb retains in-frame clones only, with some absent. The table lists roughly 76,000 clones, more than 80% of them singletons. The V call is TRBV19, the J call TRBJ2-5, with a weak D call TRBD2 (6 bases). The DNA end favors TRBJ2-7, so the J call may be wrong. The TCR sequence derives from a woman younger than 45 in good health and CMV-seronegative. The material sequenced was PBMCs. CDR3 in DNA: TGTGCCAGTAGTATCGGGCGGGAAGGGTACGAGCAGTACTTC. Its protein is CASSIGREGYEQYF.